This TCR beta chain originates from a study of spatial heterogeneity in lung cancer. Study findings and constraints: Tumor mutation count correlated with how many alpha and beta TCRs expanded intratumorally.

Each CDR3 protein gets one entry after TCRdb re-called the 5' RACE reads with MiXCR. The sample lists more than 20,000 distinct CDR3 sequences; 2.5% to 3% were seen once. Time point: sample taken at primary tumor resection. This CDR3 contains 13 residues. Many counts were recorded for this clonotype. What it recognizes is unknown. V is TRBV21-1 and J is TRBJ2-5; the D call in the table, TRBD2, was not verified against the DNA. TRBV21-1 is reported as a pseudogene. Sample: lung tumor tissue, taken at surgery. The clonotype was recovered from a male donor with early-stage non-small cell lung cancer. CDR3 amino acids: CASSEGLQETQYF. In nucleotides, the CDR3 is TGTGCCAGCAGCGAAGGACTACAAGAGACCCAGTACTTC.